The 29 T cell receptor beta chains below come from one sample, sequenced in a study of OX40 agonist ivuxolimab in advanced cancers. The receptor library was made with the immunoSEQ multiplex PCR assay. TCRdb provides this immuneACCESS table in a form limited to in-frame rearrangements. Some clones are lacking; in checked studies, under half of them reflect an unresolved V gene, and why the rest are absent is not known. Here the sample has roughly 86,000 clones; 90% occur a single time. Clones ranked in the top ten supply approximately 0.69% of the sample. This specimen consisted of CD4+ or CD8+ T cells sorted from blood, obtained in a trial of the OX40 agonist ivuxolimab. These receptors all come from an adult with an advanced solid tumor such as melanoma, head and neck, liver or kidney cancer.

This chain connects TRBV19 to TRBJ2-1; D could derive from TRBD1 or TRBD2 (5 bases each). From germline, CDR1 is LNHDA and CDR2 SQIVND (reference sequence). This CDR3 comprises 15 residues. V shed 7 bases and J shed 8 bases, with 21 bases lying between them. For the CDR3, the DNA is TGTGCCAGTACCAAAGAGGGGCGAGATTCGGATGAGCAGTTCTTC. Translated, it gives CASTKEGRDSDEQFF.

The V and J genes are TRBV15 and TRBJ1-5, with 8 bases matching TRBD1. CDR3 length: 14 amino acids. The germline V gene has CDR1 LNHNV and CDR2 YYDKDF (reference sequence). V lost 3 bases to trimming and J lost 7 bases; unmatched junction nucleotides: 5. The CDR3, as DNA: TGTGCCACCAGCAGGGCGGACAGGGAGCAGCCCCAGCATTTT. Translation: CATSRADREQPQHF.

The chain uses TRBV15 and TRBJ2-3; D is undetermined. The germline V gene encodes CDR1 LNHNV and CDR2 YYDKDF (reference sequence). V was cut by 1 base and J by 0 bases, with 14 bases left in between. The CDR3 sequence is 17 residues long. The CDR3 bases are TGTGCCACCAGCAGAGGTTACGAGCGCCCTAGCACAGATACGCAGTATTTT. Amino acids: CATSRGYERPSTDTQYF.

This rearrangement joins TRBV7-9 to TRBJ2-5, with 7 bases identical to TRBD1. The end of the DNA fits TRBJ2-7 better, so the J call may be wrong. The germline gives CDR1 SEHNR, CDR2 FQNEAQ (reference sequence). The CDR3 covers 14 residues. CDR3 in amino acids: CASSFSGTAYEQYF. The DNA of the CDR3 is TGTGCCAGCAGCTTTTCCGGGACAGCCTACGAGCAGTACTTC.

This clone appeared once. The chain joins TRBV18 to TRBJ1-6; a possible D gene is TRBD1 (5 bases). V lost 1 base, J lost 5 bases, and 6 bases lay in between. The CDR3 spans 14 residues. Germline values: CDR1 KGHSH, CDR2 LQKENI. The CDR3 loop reads CASSPRGDNSPLHF. The CDR3 nucleotides read TGTGCCAGCTCACCACGAGGGGATAATTCACCCCTCCACTTT.

The chain couples TRBV7-9 to TRBJ1-1; the match to TRBD1 covers 7 bases. The junction had 5 bases not matched to a gene; V was cut back by 0 bases and J by 4 bases. This CDR3 is built from 15 residues. Per the germline V gene, CDR1 is SEHNR and CDR2 is FQNEAQ (reference sequence). The CDR3 DNA is TGTGCCAGCAGCTTAGCACAGGGGTTGGCCACTGAAGCTTTCTTT. This translates into CASSLAQGLATEAFF.

The chain is built from TRBV2 and TRBJ1-4; D may be TRBD1 (5 bases). CDR1 is SNHLY, CDR2 FYNNEI, per germline. Trimming cost V 5 bases and J 8 bases, with 12 bases left between them. The CDR3 extends over 13 amino acids. The CDR3 DNA sequence: TGTGCCAGCAGTTCTTGGGAGGGGGAAAAACTGTTTTTT. This translates into CASSSWEGEKLFF.

V and J are TRBV18 and TRBJ1-1, with TRBD1 matching 12 bases. Trimming took 3 bases from V and 5 from J; bases not matched to a gene: 4. Per germline, CDR1 KGHSH and CDR2 LQKENI. The CDR3 runs 15 residues. The CDR3 DNA reads as TGTGCCAGCTCACCGGGACAGGGGGCGAATACTGAAGCTTTCTTT. This codes for CASSPGQGANTEAFF. The complete variable domain, with remaining parts taken from reference TRBV18 and TRBJ1-1, reads NAGVMQNPRHLVRRRGQEARLRCSPMKGHSHVYWYRQLPEEGLKFMVYLQKENIIDESGMPKERFSAEFPKEGPSILRIQQVVRGDSAAYFCASSPGQGANTEAFFGQGTRLTVV.

This chain joins TRBV9 and TRBJ1-2; D is uncertain. CDR1 and CDR2 from the germline V gene are SGDLS and YYNGEE. The CDR3 is 14 residues long. V was shortened by 0 bases and J by 2 bases, with 8 bases between the two germline ends. The CDR3 here is CASSVGVTNYGYTF. In DNA form, the CDR3 reads TGTGCCAGCAGCGTAGGGGTTACCAACTATGGCTACACCTTC.

The genes are TRBV11-3 and TRBJ2-1; D is unclear. CDR1 is SGHNT, CDR2 YENEEA, per germline. CDR3 length: 13 amino acids. V was trimmed by 5 bases and J by 6 bases, leaving 11 bases between them. CDR3: CASSLEFVNEQFF. As DNA, the CDR3 is TGTGCCAGCAGCCTTGAATTTGTCAATGAGCAGTTCTTC. Full variable domain (missing parts from reference TRBV11-3 and TRBJ2-1): EAGVVQSPRYKIIEKKQPVAFWCNPISGHNTLYWYLQNLGQGPELLIRYENEEAVDDSQLPKDRFSAERLKGVDSTLKIQPAELGDSAVYLCASSLEFVNEQFFGPGTRLTVL.

This clone was detected a few times. CDR3 coding DNA: TGCGCCAGCAGCAACCGGACTAAAAATGAGCAGTTCTTC. Its protein is CASSNRTKNEQFF. The chain joins TRBV5-1 to TRBJ2-1, with D tentatively TRBD2 (6 bases). Germline V gene sequence: CDR1 SGHRS, CDR2 YFSETQ. The CDR3 totals 13 residues. Trimming took 4 bases from V and 7 from J, leaving 12 bases between them.

The gene calls are TRBV5-1 and TRBJ1-1; D is ambiguous. V shed 4 bases and J shed 0 bases, with 13 bases lying between them. This CDR3 is built from 15 residues. Germline CDR1 and CDR2: SGHRS and YFSETQ. CDR3 residues: CASSPGLGMNTEAFF. The CDR3 nucleotides read TGCGCCAGCAGCCCAGGTTTAGGTATGAACACTGAAGCTTTCTTT.

The gene calls are TRBV9 and TRBJ2-7; D possibly uses TRBD1 or TRBD2 (5 bases each). The germline V gene has CDR1 SGDLS and CDR2 YYNGEE. The CDR3 extends over 13 amino acids. Trimming cost V 7 bases and J 1 base, with 12 bases left between them. The DNA of the CDR3 is TGTGCCAGCTCCCGGGGCGGTTCCTACGAGCAGTACTTC. This codes for CASSRGGSYEQYF.

This chain joins TRBV4-2 and TRBJ2-3, with 8 bases aligning to TRBD2. Germline trimming cut 0 bases from V and 0 bases from J; bases unmatched to any gene: 5. The CDR3 has 17 amino acids. Germline CDR1 reads LGHNA; CDR2 reads YNFKEQ. For the CDR3, the DNA is TGTGCCAGCAGCCAAGATTTGGCTAGCGGGAGCACAGATACGCAGTATTTT. Protein product: CASSQDLASGSTDTQYF.

This clone was counted once. The chain combines TRBV7-9 with TRBJ1-5; no reliable D call. This CDR3 has 13 amino acids. Germline lookup yields CDR1 SEHNR and CDR2 FQNEAQ (reference sequence). V was shortened by 5 bases and J by 6 bases, with 11 bases between the two germline ends. The CDR3 nucleotides are TGTGCCAGCAGCGCTACAGAGTCTCAGCCCCAGCATTTT. It specifies CASSATESQPQHF.

The CDR3 spells CASSQPPRGDEQYF. For the CDR3, the DNA is TGTGCCAGCAGCCAACCCCCCCGAGGGGACGAGCAGTACTTC. The genes are TRBV7-2 and TRBJ2-7, with D tentatively TRBD1 or TRBD2 (5 bases each). V was clipped by 5 bases and J by 5 bases, with 16 bases between them. CDR1 and CDR2 from the germline V gene are SGHTA and FQGNSA. This CDR3 comprises 14 residues. The variable domain in full, with the rest retrieved from reference TRBV7-2 and TRBJ2-7, is GAGVSQSPSNKVTEKGKDVELRCDPISGHTALYWYRQSLGQGLEFLIYFQGNSAPDKSGLPSDRFSAERTGGSVSTLTIQRTQQEDSAVYLCASSQPPRGDEQYFGPGTRLTVT.

This clone has only a few counts. Distinct nucleotide sequences in the sample also encode this CDR3. V usage is TRBV28 and J usage is TRBJ2-5, with D tentatively TRBD1 or TRBD2 (5 bases each). Trimming removed 5 bases at V and 5 bases at J, with 15 bases between. The CDR3 runs 14 residues. The germline CDR1 and CDR2 sequences are MDHEN and SYDVKM. CDR3 in amino acids: CASSPGGGRETQYF. The CDR3 coding sequence is TGTGCCAGCAGTCCGGGTGGGGGACGGGAGACCCAGTACTTC.

The J gene is TRBJ2-1, the V gene TRBV4-2; 16 bases line up with TRBD2. The ends lost 2 bases at V and 8 bases at J; junction bases unmatched: 15. Germline assignment: CDR1 LGHNA and CDR2 YNFKEQ. The CDR3 contains 20 residues. DNA of the CDR3: TGTGCCAGCAGCCAAAGGCAGATGGGGACTAGCGGGAGGGCGGTGTATGAGCAGTTCTTC. As protein: CASSQRQMGTSGRAVYEQFF.

This sequence joins TRBV11-2 and TRBJ1-3; D gene ambiguous. Germline V gene data show CDR1 as SGHAT and CDR2 as FQNNGV. V was cut by 1 base and J by 11 bases, with 9 bases left in between. The CDR3 length is 12 residues. DNA of the CDR3: TGTGCCAGCAGCTTAGTGGAGGGTTCCATATATTTT. Translated: CASSLVEGSIYF.

The rearrangement joins TRBV2 to TRBJ1-2, with D unclear. The CDR3 runs to 13 residues. V dropped 3 bases and J dropped 7 bases, with 12 bases sitting between them. Germline-derived CDR1 and CDR2 are SNHLY and FYNNEI. CDR3 residues: CASSEPGRSGYTF. The DNA of the CDR3 is TGTGCCAGCAGTGAGCCAGGCCGCAGTGGCTACACCTTC.

The rearrangement links TRBV5-8 to TRBJ2-2; 7 nucleotides match TRBD1. The germline CDR1 and CDR2 sequences are SGHTS and YDEGEE. V lost 6 bases and J lost 4; bases outside the gene matches: 6. This CDR3 has 14 amino acids. The DNA of the CDR3 is TGTGCCAGCATGGAGAGGGGGCTCACCGGGGAGCTGTTTTTT. Residues: CASMERGLTGELFF. The whole variable domain, filled in from reference TRBV5-8 and TRBJ2-2, reads EAGVTQSPTHLIKTRGQQATLRCSPISGHTSVYWYQQALGLGLQFLLWYDEGEERNRGNFPPRFSGRQFPNYSSELNVNALELEDSALYLCASMERGLTGELFFGEGSRLTVL.

This sequence joins TRBV28 and TRBJ1-4; 8 positions match TRBD1. This CDR3 is built from 15 residues. V was pared by 5 bases and J by 8 bases, with 10 bases of the junction left unmatched. CDR1 MDHEN and CDR2 SYDVKM come from the germline V gene. This CDR3 is CASSRRSGGKEKLFF. For the CDR3, the DNA is TGTGCCAGCAGTCGCCGGTCAGGGGGCAAGGAAAAACTGTTTTTT.

The V and J genes are TRBV6-5 and TRBJ2-2, with D perhaps TRBD2 (6 bases). The CDR3 has 15 amino acids. Trimming stripped 6 bases from V and 3 bases from J, with 14 bases between. Germline V CDR1 and CDR2: MNHEY, SVGAGI. CDR3 loop: CASREPGDHTGELFF. The DNA of the CDR3 is TGTGCCAGCAGAGAACCGGGGGATCACACCGGGGAGCTGTTTTTT.

The rearrangement uses TRBV19 and TRBJ2-6, with a weak D call TRBD2 (6 bases). The CDR3 is 18 residues long. Trimming took off 0 bases at V and 1 base at J, with 13 bases between the two ends. The germline gives CDR1 LNHDA, CDR2 SQIVND (reference sequence). This chain's CDR3 is CASSIEEGRRSGANVLTF. The CDR3 coding sequence is TGTGCCAGTAGTATAGAGGAGGGTAGGAGGTCTGGGGCCAACGTCCTGACTTTC.

This chain connects TRBV15 to TRBJ2-1; D possibly corresponds to TRBD1 (6 bases). Trimming removed 0 bases at V and 6 bases at J, with 9 bases between. The germline V gene has CDR1 LNHNV and CDR2 YYDKDF (reference sequence). The CDR3 is made up of 14 amino acids. CDR3 sequence: CATSRDLDSNEQFF. The CDR3 DNA reads TGTGCCACCAGCAGAGACCTGGACAGCAATGAGCAGTTCTTC.

This clone was detected once. The chain has TRBV30 and TRBJ2-3; D gene ambiguous. This CDR3 contains 10 residues. Per the germline V gene, CDR1 is GTSNPN and CDR2 is SVGIG (reference sequence). Trimming cost V 0 bases and J 10 bases, with 5 bases left between them. In nucleotides, the CDR3 is TGTGCCTGGAGTGTGGGCGCGCAGTATTTT. This encodes CAWSVGAQYF.

The chain joins TRBV7-2 to TRBJ1-1, with D possibly TRBD1 on 6 matching bases. Per germline, CDR1 SGHTA and CDR2 FQGNSA. CDR3 length: 15 amino acids. Trimming left V 4 bases short and J 0 bases short, with 12 bases between. CDR3 residues: CASSSQGTLNTEAFF. The CDR3 region has the DNA TGTGCCAGCAGCTCGCAGGGGACATTGAACACTGAAGCTTTCTTT. The complete variable domain, with remaining parts taken from reference TRBV7-2 and TRBJ1-1, reads GAGVSQSPSNKVTEKGKDVELRCDPISGHTALYWYRQSLGQGLEFLIYFQGNSAPDKSGLPSDRFSAERTGGSVSTLTIQRTQQEDSAVYLCASSSQGTLNTEAFFGQGTRLTVV.

The chain uses TRBV6-5 and TRBJ2-7, with TRBD2 matching 8 bases. This CDR3 contains 15 residues. Germline-derived CDR1 and CDR2 are MNHEY and SVGAGI. After removal of 7 bases from V and 3 bases from J, the junction contained 11 bases not matched to a gene. CDR3 in DNA: TGTGCCAGCACCGACGGGGTAGCGGGGAGCTACGAGCAGTACTTC. It codes for CASTDGVAGSYEQYF.

This chain uses TRBV7-6 with TRBJ2-3; possibly TRBD1 or TRBD2 for D (5 bases each). The CDR3 consists of 14 residues. V shed 5 bases and J shed 2 bases, with 11 bases lying between them. Per the germline V gene, CDR1 is SGHVS and CDR2 is FNYEAQ. The CDR3 loop is CASSQGVSTDTQYF. CDR3 sequence (DNA): TGTGCCAGCAGCCAGGGAGTTTCCACAGATACGCAGTATTTT.